This TCR beta chain was recovered during a study of blood T cell repertoires in COVID-19. On the study more broadly: Spain, Italy and the United States supplied samples that represented acute and convalescent COVID-19. Sample material is recorded as cDNA or gDNA derived from T cells, B-cell-depleted T cells, or PBMCs.

The assay was immunoSEQ multiplex PCR, and TCRdb's table has in-frame clones only and misses some. This sample has roughly 390,000 clones, with 75% to 90% found just once. Looked up from germline, CDR1 is KGHDR and CDR2 is SFDVKD. This CDR3 is built from 17 residues. With V trimmed by 3 bases and J by 1 base, 5 bases remained unmatched. What was sequenced was peripheral blood. This TCR came from a woman younger than 35 with acute or convalescent COVID-19. The gene calls are TRBV24-1 and TRBJ2-1; TRBD2 matches 10 bases. As DNA, the CDR3 is TGTGCCACCAGTGATGGGCTAGCGGGAGTATCCTACAATGAGCAGTTCTTC. Protein sequence: CATSDGLAGVSYNEQFF.